The 20 T cell receptor beta chains listed next were all sequenced from one sample in a study of T-cell reconstitution after alpha-beta-depleted transplantation in children. A TCRbeta library incorporating unique molecular identifiers was prepared. TCRdb recomputed calls from the PCR reads with MiXCR, one row per CDR3 protein. The sample yields 300,000 to 350,000 distinct CDR3 sequences, roughly 15% seen once. Specimen: PBMCs, mostly from graft donor cells, collected 360 days after TCRalphabeta/CD19-depleted stem cell transplant. The source is a male patient aged 2 to 9 who had a stem cell transplant for acute lymphoblastic leukemia, so the T cells may come from the graft donor.

On this clonotype itself: This clone may be a read error of a much larger clone one base away. This sequence joins TRBV7-9 and TRBJ2-3; D unresolved. The CDR3 extends over 11 amino acids. The germline gives CDR1 SEHNR, CDR2 FQNEAQ (reference sequence). V was clipped by 4 bases and J by 5 bases, with 4 bases between them. CDR3 residues: CASSSLDTQYF. The CDR3 DNA reads TGTGCCAGCAGCTCCTTAGATACGCAGTATTTT.

This clonotype has only a few counts. The rearrangement joins TRBV4-2 to TRBJ2-3, with D hard to call. V lost 0 bases and J 1 base, leaving 8 bases between the germline ends. The CDR3 loop spans 15 amino acids. The germline V gene has CDR1 LGHNA and CDR2 YNFKEQ. The CDR3 loop reads CASSQEFAGTDTQYF. Here the CDR3 DNA reads TGTGCCAGCAGCCAAGAGTTCGCGGGCACAGATACGCAGTATTTT.

This clonotype came up many times. The rearrangement uses TRBV4-2 and TRBJ1-1, with TRBD1 as a possible D gene (6 bases). The CDR3 is 16 residues long. Between the trimmed V and J ends, which lost 4 bases and 1 base, there was a span of 16 bases. Germline CDR1 LGHNA, CDR2 YNFKEQ. The CDR3 loop is CASSRPEGGGNTEAFF. CDR3 bases: TGTGCCAGCAGCCGTCCCGAGGGGGGAGGGAACACTGAAGCTTTCTTT.

As for this clonotype: Likely a read error: the CDR3 ends without its conserved phenylalanine or tryptophan. The chain combines TRBV28 with TRBJ2-7; TRBD1 aligns across 7 bases. Germline CDR1 and CDR2: MDHEN and SYDVKM. With 3 bases clipped from V and 4 bases from J, the junction kept 3 bases outside the gene matches. The CDR3 totals 13 residues. The CDR3 nucleotides read TGTGCCAGCAGTTTCCCGGGACAGTACGAGCAGTACTTA. It specifies CASSFPGQYEQYL.

This clonotype was recorded at least ten times. The CDR3 reads CSVDGGEGSYNEQFF. The CDR3 DNA reads TGCAGCGTTGACGGGGGGGAGGGCTCCTACAATGAGCAGTTCTTC. The V gene is TRBV29-1, the J gene TRBJ2-1; 8 positions match TRBD2. There are 15 residues in the CDR3. V trimming: 3 bases; J trimming: 0 bases; junction bases outside the gene matches: 4. Germline V gene data show CDR1 as SQVTM and CDR2 as ANQGSEA.

Concerning this clonotype: The junction shows a germline mismatch at one end, possibly a read error. This chain connects TRBV28 to TRBJ1-2, with D perhaps matching TRBD1 (5 bases). Germline values: CDR1 MDHEN, CDR2 SYDVKM. The CDR3 contains 13 residues. CDR3 sequence reads: CASSFAGKQGWAF. The CDR3 DNA is TGTGCCAGCAGTTTTGCAGGGAAGCAGGGATGGGCCTTC.

This clonotype appeared many times. V gene TRBV3-1 combines with J gene TRBJ2-7, with a weak D call TRBD2 (6 bases). V lost 2 bases to trimming and J lost 3 bases, with 8 bases between them. Germline loops: CDR1 LGHDT, CDR2 YNNKEL (reference sequence). This CDR3 is 13 amino acids long. CDR3 DNA sequence: TGTGCCAGCAGCCAATATAGCGGCTACGAGCAGTACTTC. Its translation is CASSQYSGYEQYF.

The CDR3 DNA sequence: TGCGCCAGCAGCTCTGTGGCTTCGTTGCCCTATGGCTACACCTTC. Protein: CASSSVASLPYGYTF. The chain uses TRBV5-1 and TRBJ1-2; no reliable D call. Trimming pared 3 bases from V and 4 bases from J, leaving 16 bases between. CDR1 and CDR2 (germline): SGHRS, YFSETQ. The length of the CDR3 is 15 residues.

This clonotype was detected only a few times. The chain links TRBV20-1 to TRBJ2-7; 11 nucleotides align to TRBD2. The germline CDR1 and CDR2 sequences are DFQATT and SNEGSKA (reference sequence). V shed 7 bases and J 7 bases; nucleotides not matched to a gene: 3. This CDR3 has 11 residues. DNA for the CDR3: TGCAGTGGGGGACTAGCGGATGAGCAGTACTTC. Its protein product is CSGGLADEQYF.

The CDR3 here is CASRGQGSTYEQYF. In DNA form, the CDR3 reads TGTGCCAGCAGGGGACAGGGTTCTACCTACGAGCAGTACTTC. The rearrangement uses TRBV28 and TRBJ2-7; 9 bases are a match to TRBD1. Losses at the gene ends were 6 bases for V and 2 bases for J; bases not matched to a gene: 5. The CDR3 contains 14 residues. Germline-derived CDR1 and CDR2 are MDHEN and SYDVKM. The full variable domain, in which reference TRBV28 and TRBJ2-7 provide the parts outside the CDR3, is DVKVTQSSRYLVKRTGEKVFLECVQDMDHENMFWYRQDPGLGLRLIYFSYDVKMKEKGDIPEGYSVSREKKERFSLILESASTNQTSMYLCASRGQGSTYEQYFGPGTRLTVT.

This clonotype was detected only a few times. The J gene is TRBJ2-1, the V gene TRBV20-1; 7 bases are shared with TRBD2. This CDR3 comprises 15 residues. V lost 1 base and J lost 3; bases outside the gene matches: 6. The germline gives CDR1 DFQATT, CDR2 SNEGSKA (reference sequence). The CDR3 sequence: CSARALSGNYNEQFF. CDR3 DNA sequence: TGCAGTGCTAGAGCCCTGAGCGGGAACTACAATGAGCAGTTCTTC.

J is TRBJ2-2 and V is TRBV6-1, with 7 bases matching TRBD1. There are 17 residues in the CDR3. CDR1 MNHNS and CDR2 SASEGT come from the germline V gene. The ends lost 5 bases at V and 1 base at J; junction bases unmatched: 10. The DNA of the CDR3 is TGTGCCAGCAGTAAGAACCGACAGGGATGGAACACCGGGGAGCTGTTTTTT. Translation gives CASSKNRQGWNTGELFF.

The CDR3 DNA is TGCGCCAGCAGCCGTTTAGGGGCACCACAAGAGACCCAGTACTTC. As protein: CASSRLGAPQETQYF. The chain couples TRBV4-3 to TRBJ2-5; tentative D call: TRBD1 (5 bases). V lost 4 bases to trimming and J lost 2 bases, with 14 bases between them. The CDR3 sequence is 15 residues long. Germline V gene data show CDR1 as LGHNA and CDR2 as YSLEER.

The chain is built from TRBV12-3 or TRBV12-4 and TRBJ2-5, with D perhaps matching TRBD1 (7 bases). With 3 bases removed from V and 0 bases from J, the gap between germline ends came to 29 bases. The CDR3 has 21 residues. DNA for the CDR3: TGTGCCAGCAGTTTTGGTTCAGTGGAGGGGGCCCCACTAATGTACCAAGAGACCCAGTACTTC. The encoded protein is CASSFGSVEGAPLMYQETQYF.

This clonotype occurred a few times. V usage is TRBV5-1 and J usage is TRBJ2-7; 9 bases fit TRBD1. Unmatched junction bases numbered 7, after V lost 4 bases and J lost 2 bases. The CDR3 has 15 residues. Germline loops: CDR1 SGHRS, CDR2 YFSETQ. CDR3 bases: TGCGCCAGCAGCCTAGGGACAGGGTGGCCCTACGAGCAGTACTTC. This codes for CASSLGTGWPYEQYF.

The genes are TRBV3-1 and TRBJ2-1; weak D call: TRBD2 (7 bases). CDR3 size: 17 residues. Trimming took off 1 base at V and 3 bases at J, with 16 bases between the two ends. Germline assignment: CDR1 LGHDT and CDR2 YNNKEL (reference sequence). CDR3 loop: CASSQGGGANIYNEQFF. The DNA for the CDR3 is TGTGCCAGCAGCCAAGGAGGGGGGGCTAATATCTACAATGAGCAGTTCTTC.

CDR3 sequence reads: CASSQDEGWRWGGYNEQFF. Here the CDR3 DNA reads TGCGCCAGCAGCCAAGATGAAGGATGGAGGTGGGGGGGCTACAATGAGCAGTTCTTC. The chain joins TRBV4-3 to TRBJ2-1; TRBD2 matches 7 bases. Germline V CDR1 and CDR2: LGHNA, YSLEER. Trimming at V came to 0 bases and at J to 3 bases, leaving 14 bases not matched to a gene. The CDR3 consists of 19 residues.

This clonotype has only a few counts. This chain joins TRBV14 and TRBJ2-7, with D possibly matching TRBD2 (5 bases). The CDR3 runs to 16 residues. V lost 2 bases and J lost 0, with 14 bases in between. The germline gives CDR1 SGHDN, CDR2 FVKESK. The DNA for the CDR3 is TGTGCCAGCAGCCAACTGATAAGCGGATCCTCCTACGAGCAGTACTTC. The encoded protein is CASSQLISGSSYEQYF.

The table lists this clonotype with a few counts. V usage is TRBV27 and J usage is TRBJ1-6; D gene uncertain. Germline CDR1 MNHEY, CDR2 SMNVEV (reference sequence). V was clipped by 6 bases and J by 6 bases, with 12 bases between them. The CDR3 runs to 14 residues. The CDR3 spells CASSSGRPNSPLHF. CDR3 nucleotides: TGTGCCAGCAGCTCCGGACGGCCTAATTCACCCCTCCACTTT.

At least ten counts were recorded for this clonotype. The gene calls are TRBV5-1 and TRBJ1-1; the match to TRBD1 covers 7 bases. CDR1 SGHRS and CDR2 YFSETQ come from the germline V gene. V was clipped by 9 bases and J by 6 bases; unmatched bases: 11. The CDR3 length is 13 residues. The DNA for the CDR3 is TGCGCCACAAGAGGACAGGATAGCGCTGAAGCTTTCTTT. This sequence encodes CATRGQDSAEAFF.